Shown below are 13 T cell receptor beta chains from a single sample sequenced in a study of blood T cells in healthy people across ages. It was with a sample-barcoded 5' primer and a J-beta primer mix that a second PCR of roughly 6 to 12 cycles was run. MiXCR, run by TCRdb on the 5' RACE reads, gives a single entry per CDR3 protein. The table has 1.8 million or so distinct CDR3 sequences, around 42% seen once. The sequenced sample consisted of blood. Every receptor here comes from a human donor in good health.

The chain recombines TRBV5-6 with TRBJ2-1; unclear D gene. The V end lost 4 bases, the J end lost 8 bases, and 10 bases lay between the germline ends. Germline CDR1 and CDR2: SGHDT and YYEEEE. This CDR3 region has 12 residues. The CDR3 DNA reads TGTGCCAGCAGCCCGCTATGGGATGAGCAGTTCTTC. Its translation is CASSPLWDEQFF.

This clonotype was seen more than once but under ten times. The chain uses TRBV20-1 and TRBJ2-4; D possibly matches TRBD1 or TRBD2 (5 bases each). Germline V gene data show CDR1 as DFQATT and CDR2 as SNEGSKA (reference sequence). The CDR3 has 14 amino acids. The V end lost 4 bases, the J end lost 3 bases, and 13 bases lay between the germline ends. CDR3 protein: CSANRDGNKNIQYF. The CDR3 coding sequence is TGCAGTGCTAACCGGGACGGCAACAAAAACATTCAGTACTTC.

This clonotype occurred a few times. The chain uses TRBV6-2 or TRBV6-3 and TRBJ2-5, with D possibly being TRBD1 (5 bases). The CDR3 is made up of 18 amino acids. V lost 0 bases, J lost 3 bases, and 20 bases lay in between. Germline V gene lookup returns CDR1 MNHEY and CDR2 SVGEGT. Here the CDR3 DNA reads TGTGCCAGCAGTTACTCGACGATTTCCGGACAAGACAAAGAGACCCAGTACTTC. It specifies CASSYSTISGQDKETQYF.

The table lists this clonotype with a few counts. The chain recombines TRBV24-1 with TRBJ2-1; 9 positions match TRBD2. The CDR3 has 15 residues. V lost 10 bases and J lost 6; bases outside the gene matches: 12. Germline V gene data show CDR1 as KGHDR and CDR2 as SFDVKD. This chain's CDR3 is CATGEAGGSGNEQFF. In DNA form, the CDR3 reads TGTGCCACGGGAGAAGCGGGGGGATCTGGCAATGAGCAGTTCTTC.

The genes are TRBV4-3 and TRBJ2-7; 9 bases map to TRBD1. This CDR3 has 15 amino acids. V lost 1 base, J lost 5 bases, and 6 bases stayed unmatched. Germline CDR1 LGHNA, CDR2 YSLEER. The CDR3 sequence: CASSQGGQGLDEQYF. DNA for the CDR3: TGCGCCAGCAGCCAAGGGGGACAGGGCTTAGACGAGCAGTACTTC.

This clonotype was seen a few times. The chain joins TRBV2 to TRBJ2-7, with TRBD2 as a possible D gene (6 bases). Trimming stripped 1 base from V and 0 bases from J, with 10 bases between. CDR3 length: 15 amino acids. The germline V gene has CDR1 SNHLY and CDR2 FYNNEI. The DNA for the CDR3 is TGTGCCAGCAGTGAAGGCGGGGCAAGCTCCTACGAGCAGTACTTC. As protein: CASSEGGASSYEQYF.

This chain links TRBV6-6 with TRBJ1-1, with unresolved D. Germline values: CDR1 MNHNY, CDR2 SVGAGI (reference sequence). V was clipped by 8 bases and J by 2 bases, with 12 bases between them. The CDR3 is made up of 13 amino acids. The CDR3 loop reads CASVRGVNTEAFF. In DNA form, the CDR3 reads TGTGCCAGCGTTCGAGGTGTTAACACTGAAGCTTTCTTT.

A few counts support this clonotype. The V call is TRBV7-2, the J call TRBJ2-7; weak D call: TRBD1 (6 bases). Germline loops: CDR1 SGHTA, CDR2 FQGNSA. This CDR3 spans 15 amino acids. V lost 1 base and J lost 2, with 12 bases in between. CDR3 residues: CASSLDRVTTYEQYF. The CDR3 coding sequence is TGTGCCAGCAGCTTAGACAGGGTCACGACCTACGAGCAGTACTTC.

The chain recombines TRBV7-2 with TRBJ2-6; 8 nucleotides align to TRBD2. Germline CDR1 SGHTA, CDR2 FQGNSA. The length of the CDR3 is 16 residues. V was clipped by 3 bases and J by 2 bases; unmatched bases: 3. The CDR3 here is CASSFRGGPGANVLTF. DNA of the CDR3: TGTGCCAGCAGCTTTCGGGGGGGCCCTGGGGCCAACGTCCTGACTTTC.

The chain recombines TRBV29-1 with TRBJ2-1; D is possibly TRBD1 (5 bases). This CDR3 has 10 amino acids. Between the trimmed V and J ends, which lost 7 bases and 6 bases, there was a span of 7 bases. Germline loops: CDR1 SQVTM, CDR2 ANQGSEA. CDR3 in amino acids: CSGQGNEQFF. The CDR3 nucleotides read TGCAGCGGCCAGGGCAATGAGCAGTTCTTC.

The chain employs TRBV27 and TRBJ2-7; D is ambiguous. The better agreement between TRBJ2-5 and the DNA end casts doubt on the J call. Germline V gives CDR1 MNHEY, CDR2 SMNVEV (reference sequence). CDR3 length: 12 amino acids. CDR3 coding DNA: TGTGCCAGCACCCAACGAAGAGAGACCCAGTACTTC. Its translation is CASTQRRETQYF.

The rearrangement links TRBV7-2 to TRBJ2-7; 7 bases are a match to TRBD1. J lost 1 base, V lost 1 base, and 10 bases had no gene match. Germline CDR1 SGHTA, CDR2 FQGNSA. This CDR3 region has 17 residues. The CDR3 DNA is TGTGCCAGCAGCTTAGGGGGGCAAGGGGGCCTATCCTACGAGCAGTACTTC. Amino acid sequence: CASSLGGQGGLSYEQYF.

This clonotype was seen only a few times. CDR3: CASSSIPGQSYEQYF. The CDR3 DNA reads as TGCGCCAGCAGCTCGATACCGGGACAGTCCTACGAGCAGTACTTC. The V gene is TRBV5-1, the J gene TRBJ2-7, with 7 bases identical to TRBD1. Germline CDR1 SGHRS, CDR2 YFSETQ. CDR3 length: 15 residues. Germline trimming cut 3 bases from V and 1 base from J; bases unmatched to any gene: 7.